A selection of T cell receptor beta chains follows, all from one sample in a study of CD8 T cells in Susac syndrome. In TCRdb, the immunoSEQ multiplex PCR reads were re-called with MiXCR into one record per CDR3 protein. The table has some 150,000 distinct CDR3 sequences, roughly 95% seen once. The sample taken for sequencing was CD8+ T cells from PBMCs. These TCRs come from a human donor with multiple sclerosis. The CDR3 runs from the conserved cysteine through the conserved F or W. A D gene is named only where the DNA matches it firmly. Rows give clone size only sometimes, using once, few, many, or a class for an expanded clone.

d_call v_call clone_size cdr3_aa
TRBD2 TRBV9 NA CASSVQGLESNEQFF
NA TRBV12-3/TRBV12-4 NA CASSRGRPRGEQFF
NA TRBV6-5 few CASSYDSVNEQFF
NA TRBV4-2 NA CASSEGLLTDTQYF
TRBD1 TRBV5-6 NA CASSSGTGPYNEQFF
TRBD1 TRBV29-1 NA CSVEVIDRAHTGELFF
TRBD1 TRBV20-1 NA CSARQGDTEAFF
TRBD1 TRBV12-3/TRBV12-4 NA CASSLSLIPGQRRETQYF
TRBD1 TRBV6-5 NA CASSYSTGTPTGELFF
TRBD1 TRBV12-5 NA CASGLVAGGPDTQYF
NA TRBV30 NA CAWSVSIGSNQPQHF
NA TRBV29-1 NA CSVNQYNEQFF
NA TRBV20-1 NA CSARDWTATNEKLFF
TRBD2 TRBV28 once CASSWGTSGGKRNEQFF
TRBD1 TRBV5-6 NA CASSWSEGAQGDQPQHF
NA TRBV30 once CAWSAPGIWQPQHF
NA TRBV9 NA CASSVVDRPDGYTF
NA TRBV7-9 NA CASSLPTDQYTDTQYF
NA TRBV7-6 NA CASSPGLSSYNSPLHF
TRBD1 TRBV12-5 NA CASGQQGQETQYF